This T cell receptor beta chain was sequenced for a study of beta chain features in type 1 diabetes. Study outcomes and limitations: Patients with Type 1 diabetes showed moderately but significantly shorter TCRB CDR3s in all four CD4+ subsets. Here, the possible influence of HLA type (on TCRB rearrangement) remained unresolved.

The CDR3 runs 15 residues. Trimming removed 0 bases at V and 2 bases at J, with 12 bases between. Germline CDR1 and CDR2: SQVTM and ANQGSEA. Details on this clone: The antigen is undetermined.

The investigators reverse transcribed all of the isolated RNA, so they sequenced expressed TCRB transcripts. Only in-frame clones appear in the TCRdb table, and some are missing; sequencing was by immunoSEQ multiplex PCR. The data show about 160,000 clones, around 8.4% seen once. This clonotype was obtained from a woman between 18 and 29 years old with type 1 diabetes. The sequenced material came from central memory CD4+ T cells from blood. The chain employs TRBV29-1 and TRBJ2-3; D call uncertain. CDR3 in DNA: TGCAGCGTTGAAGATCTGGGCATAATCACAGATACGCAGTATTTT. This gives the protein CSVEDLGIITDTQYF.